This TCR beta chain was recovered during a study of blood T cell repertoires in COVID-19 (dated by TCRdb to the early 2020s). Study-level background: Collaborator samples came from the United States, Italy and Spain and covered acute and convalescent phases of COVID-19. A de-identified subject ID, COVID-19 status, age in years and sex were almost always included in the sample metadata. Deeply sampled blood TCRbeta repertoires from subjects exposed to, actively infected with, or recovered from COVID-19 were included in the dataset. HLA class I and class II types, where available, came from metadata supplied by the sample provider rather than from assay-based typing. A freely available public database, intended as a resource for researchers studying the immune response to SARS-CoV-2, is where the repertoires were released. Samples were obtained from the ongoing ImmuneRACE study (first 160 participants) and from some 1,300 subjects provided by 6 global collaborators. The material from the prospective study consisted of cDNA or gDNA derived from T cells, B-cell-depleted T cells, or PBMCs.

Each collaborating institution followed its own protocols to collect whole blood in K2EDTA tubes. For TCRbeta analysis, collaborators shipped samples as frozen whole blood, isolated PBMCs, or DNA extracted from either of those sample types. Results the study describes overall, beyond this receptor: The amount of clinical and demographic metadata varied by source and participant and was provided uncurated.

TCRbeta CDR3 regions were amplified from genomic DNA by means of the immunoSEQ Assay, a bias-controlled multiplex PCR. Regarding the original processing steps: The number of nucleated cells in each sample was estimated from the amplification of reference gene primers within the assay. To quantify the absolute abundance of each unique TCRbeta CDR3 rearrangement, sequence reads were collapsed and filtered. For each sample, productive Simpson clonality was calculated as the square root of Simpson's diversity index across productive rearrangements. Entries here come from immuneACCESS through TCRdb and include only in-frame sequences with V and J called. Some clones fail to appear in such tables; in the studies checked, an unresolved V gene covers under half of the shortfall, and the cause of the remainder is unknown. That table is the source of V, J and clone size, and D and trimming were worked out from the DNA. This sample is represented by 340,000 or so clones; around four fifths of them were singletons. Around 3% of the sample lies in the top ten.

This clone showed up just once. Its antigen is unknown. No base quality information exists; no much larger clone differs at one position. Germline trimming: 3 bases from V, 6 bases from J; junction bases outside gene matches: 8. For CDR1 and CDR2, the germline V gene lists SGHDT and YYEEEE. The CDR3 starts with the cysteine, ends with the phenylalanine, and has 15 residues. This entry keeps only the CDR3 DNA: 45 bases, framed from base 1. The V and J genes are TRBV5-6 and TRBJ2-7, with 11 central nucleotides matching TRBD2. This TCR was recovered from a man between 25 and 39 years old with active or convalescent COVID-19. Sequencing was performed on peripheral blood. The CDR3 amino acid sequence is: CASSYPSGGFREQYF. The bases are TGTGCCAGCAGCTACCCTAGCGGGGGGTTCCGCGAGCAGTACTTC.